A single T cell receptor (beta chain) is shown here with its context. The antigen is undetermined. It was with 60 Vbeta and 13 Jbeta primers that the PCR ran. Repertoires were generated with immunoSEQ multiplex PCR, while TCRdb's copy carries only in-frame clones and drops some. The sample carries 99,000 or so clones, 76% recorded once. V was pared by 7 bases and J by 1 base, with 15 bases of the junction left unmatched. Per the germline V gene, CDR1 is SGHDN and CDR2 is FVKESK. The CDR3 sequence is 17 residues long. This entry is derived from a study of cytomegalovirus exposure and HLA in healthy donors. Study results and limitations: The authors listed 150 to 200 TCR beta chains as cytomegalovirus-associated. Later on, an analysis tied about 17,000 TCR beta sequences to HLA alleles at 0.05 false discovery rate.

The chain recombines TRBV14 with TRBJ1-1; the match to TRBD1 covers 7 bases. This TCR was sampled from a woman in her late teens or twenties in good health and CMV-seropositive. The sequencing input was PBMCs. CDR3 sequence (DNA): TGTGCCAGCACCCTACTGCCCAGGGGGGTCGGGAACACTGAAGCTTTCTTT. It codes for CASTLLPRGVGNTEAFF.